Below, 16 T cell receptor beta chains from the same sample are listed, as sequenced in a study of T cells in Graves' hyperthyroidism and ophthalmopathy. Amplified TCR beta CDR3 regions came from RNA transcripts. The TCR CDR3 was amplified in a first-round RT-PCR using the HTBI primer set. TCRdb itself ran the multiplex PCR reads through MiXCR, one entry per CDR3 protein. The repertoire holds 610,000 or so distinct CDR3 sequences, with around 46% as singletons. The sequencing input was peripheral blood or thyroid tissue (not recorded which). The receptors shown here come from a woman aged 18-29 years with Graves' hyperthyroidism.

This clonotype was recorded many times. The genes are TRBV12-3 or TRBV12-4 and TRBJ1-5; D is possibly TRBD1 (6 bases). CDR3 length: 15 residues. V was cut by 6 bases and J by 6 bases, with 18 bases left in between. The CDR3 DNA reads as TGTGCCAGCAGCAGTCGGGGGGCTCCCTTTCAGCCCCAGCATTTT. It specifies CASSSRGAPFQPQHF.

On this clonotype itself: This CDR3 is missing its conserved last phenylalanine or tryptophan, likely due to a read error. It is unclear where the CDR3 begins or ends on the DNA, so no DNA is shown, and the CDR3 is as TCRdb lists it. The V and J genes are TRBV6-4 and TRBJ2-6. Germline V gene sequence: CDR1 MRHNA, CDR2 SNTAGT. The CDR3 extends over 8 residues, inclusive of both ends. The CDR3 is CASSATTS.

This clonotype was seen many times. V gene TRBV29-1 combines with J gene TRBJ1-2, with TRBD1 as a possible D gene (5 bases). CDR3 length equals 12 residues. V shed 3 bases and J shed 7 bases, with 12 bases lying between them. Germline V gives CDR1 SQVTM, CDR2 ANQGSEA. The CDR3 DNA sequence: TGCAGCGTTGATGGGGGGGGACGTGGCTACACCTTC. Protein product: CSVDGGGRGYTF.

This clonotype was seen repeatedly, ten times or more. The chain recombines TRBV10-3 with TRBJ1-2, with D hard to call. Germline V gives CDR1 ENHRY, CDR2 SYGVKD. This CDR3 spans 11 amino acids. Trimming removed 10 bases at V and 8 bases at J, with 14 bases between. CDR3 coding DNA: TGTGCCAGCCAGAGATCCGGGGGCTACACCTTC. This encodes CASQRSGGYTF.

The chain couples TRBV10-2 to TRBJ2-7; unclear D gene. Germline CDR1 is WSHSY and CDR2 is SAAADI. There are 11 residues in the CDR3. The V gene lost 6 bases and the J gene lost 12 bases, with 15 bases spanning the gap. In DNA form, the CDR3 reads TGCGCCAGCAGGCGGAACCGAGCGTCGTACTTC. Translating gives CASRRNRASYF.

V gene TRBV20-1 combines with J gene TRBJ2-7, with 8 positions matching TRBD2. V was pared by 1 base and J by 7 bases, with 6 bases of the junction left unmatched. The CDR3 sequence is 13 residues long. Looked up from germline, CDR1 is DFQATT and CDR2 is SNEGSKA (reference sequence). The CDR3 region has the DNA TGCAGTGCTAGAGGCGGGAGGACCGGGGAGCAGTACTTC. As protein: CSARGGRTGEQYF.

There are many counts of this clonotype. An end of the junction differs from the germline gene, which may be a read error. This sequence joins TRBV5-6 and TRBJ1-6; no clear D. Germline V gene sequence: CDR1 SGHDT, CDR2 YYEEEE. This CDR3 has 12 amino acids. The CDR3 sequence is CASSFGSQPLRF. CDR3 DNA: TGTGCCAGCAGCTTTGGAAGTCAACCCCTCCGCTTT.

As to this clonotype: A junction end diverges from the germline sequence, so it may reflect a read error. The CDR3 sequence is CASSLASIPGSPLHF. CDR3 nucleotide sequence: TGTGCTAGCAGCTTGGCGTCCATACCCGGGTCACCCCTCCACTTT. This chain links TRBV7-7 with TRBJ1-6; D ambiguous. Germline lookup yields CDR1 SSHAT and CDR2 FNYEAQ (reference sequence). The CDR3 runs 15 residues. Combining the CDR3 with reference TRBV7-7 and TRBJ1-6 gives the whole variable domain GAGVSQSPRYKVTKRGQDVTLRCDPISSHATLYWYQQALGQGPEFLTYFNYEAQPDKSGLPSDRFSAERPEGSISTLTIQRTEQRDSAMYRCASSLASIPGSPLHFGNGTRLTVT.

The rearrangement uses TRBV5-5 and TRBJ1-2, with no clear D. There are 14 residues in the CDR3. The germline CDR1 and CDR2 sequences are SGHKS and YYEKEE (reference sequence). V dropped 1 base and J dropped 6 bases, with 13 bases sitting between them. The CDR3 region is CASSLRTSGNGYTF. The DNA for the CDR3 is TGTGCCAGCAGCTTGAGGACTAGCGGTAATGGCTACACCTTC.

This clonotype was recorded many times. This chain links TRBV20-1 with TRBJ1-2; TRBD1 aligns across 7 bases. V lost 3 bases to trimming and J lost 6 bases; unmatched junction nucleotides: 13. Germline loops: CDR1 DFQATT, CDR2 SNEGSKA (reference sequence). This CDR3 is built from 15 residues. In DNA form, the CDR3 reads TGCAGTGCTAGCAATCGCAGGGGGAATCTGGATGGCTACACCTTC. It codes for CSASNRRGNLDGYTF.

This clonotype appeared many times. V and J are TRBV7-9 and TRBJ2-2; unclear D gene. Trimming stripped 4 bases from V and 6 bases from J, with 15 bases between. This CDR3 spans 15 amino acids. The germline gives CDR1 SEHNR, CDR2 FQNEAQ (reference sequence). The CDR3 spells CASSSGRRAAGELFF. The CDR3 DNA follows: TGTGCCAGCAGCTCTGGCCGAAGGGCCGCCGGGGAGCTGTTTTTT.

This clonotype was recorded once. The CDR3 ends on some other residue instead of the conserved phenylalanine or tryptophan, so this is likely a read error. It is unclear where the CDR3 begins or ends on the DNA, so no DNA is shown, and the CDR3 is as TCRdb lists it. The chain has TRBV7-2 and TRBJ2-7; TRBD2 reflects the table's D call only, with no check against the DNA. The germline V gene has CDR1 SGHTA and CDR2 FQGNSA. The CDR3 adds up to 9 amino acids, both ends counted. CDR3 in amino acids: CASSLVATS.

The chain joins TRBV29-1 to TRBJ1-1; D unclear. The CDR3 loop spans 15 amino acids. CDR1 is SQVTM and CDR2 is ANQGSEA in the germline V gene. The germline V and J ends were trimmed by 8 bases and 0 bases, with 19 bases remaining between them. CDR3 residues: CSPLTYGFMNTEAFF. CDR3 sequence (DNA): TGCAGCCCCCTAACTTACGGGTTCATGAACACTGAAGCTTTCTTT. The full variable domain, completed using reference TRBV29-1 and TRBJ1-1, is SAVISQKPSRDICQRGTSLTIQCQVDSQVTMMFWYRQQPGQSLTLIATANQGSEATYESGFVIDKFPISRPNLTFSTLTVSNMSPEDSSIYLCSPLTYGFMNTEAFFGQGTRLTVV.

Remarks on this clonotype: Possible read error: a much larger clone is one base away. V gene TRBV7-2 combines with J gene TRBJ1-1; D remains unclear. There are 13 residues in the CDR3. Looked up from germline, CDR1 is SGHTA and CDR2 is FQGNSA. Trimming pared 2 bases from V and 7 bases from J, leaving 11 bases between. The CDR3: CASSLTPGIEAFF. The CDR3 nucleotides read TGTGCCAGCAGCTTAACTCCGGGGATTGAAGCTTTCTTT.

The DNA for the CDR3 is TGTGCTAGTGGTTTATTGGAGGGATTTGGGTATGGCTACACCTTC. It codes for CASGLLEGFGYGYTF. The chain links TRBV12-5 to TRBJ1-2; D gene uncertain. The V gene lost 3 bases and the J gene lost 5 bases, with 16 bases spanning the gap. Germline V gene lookup returns CDR1 LGHNT and CDR2 FRNRAP. CDR3 length equals 15 residues.

This clonotype has a handful of counts. It may be a read error: a sequence one base away is much more abundant. This chain connects TRBV11-3 to TRBJ1-3; D is perhaps TRBD1 (6 bases). V lost 5 bases, J lost 11 bases, and 19 bases lay in between. From germline, CDR1 is SGHNT and CDR2 YENEEA. The CDR3 runs 14 residues. The CDR3 is CASSPGASPYAIYF. CDR3 nucleotide sequence: TGTGCCAGCAGCCCAGGGGCGAGTCCGTACGCCATATATTTT.